The clone carrying this TCR beta chain has at least ten counts. Its target is unknown. Molecular barcoding with unique molecular identifiers was used for the TCRbeta library. From the PCR reads, TCRdb called clonotypes with MiXCR, one entry per CDR3 protein. The sample has hundreds of thousands of distinct CDR3 sequences; about 12% are singletons. The data are from a study of T-cell reconstitution after alpha-beta-depleted transplantation in children. Regarding the study as a whole: The origin of alpha-beta T cells about two months after transplant was reportedly several hundred expanded graft clones. The authors attributed T-cell counts and diversity one year after transplant mostly to newly produced T cells.

The CDR3 consists of 14 residues. Unmatched junction bases numbered 9, after V lost 7 bases and J lost 6 bases. Germline V CDR1 and CDR2: SEHNR, FQNEAQ (reference sequence). The sequenced sample was PBMCs, obtained before TCRalphabeta/CD19-depleted stem cell transplant. The chain has TRBV7-9 and TRBJ2-7, with 10 positions matching TRBD2. This sequence was found in a girl aged 2 to 9 with congenital amegakaryocytic thrombocytopenia, due to receive a stem cell transplant. CDR3 coding DNA: TGTGCCAGCATACCTAGCGGGAGCGTCGGCGAGCAGTACTTC. The encoded protein is CASIPSGSVGEQYF.